This TCR beta chain is drawn from a study of shared clonotypes between healthy human individuals. Study at large: A donor's plate count was three for CD4 naive and three for CD4 memory; CD8 naive had two and CD8 memory one.

The study's findings and limits: Shared clonotypes: roughly 4.5% naive CD4, under 4% naive CD8, less than 2.5% memory CD4, around 0.4% memory CD8.

Germline V gene sequence: CDR1 SGHRS, CDR2 YFSETQ. The CDR3 covers 14 residues. V lost 4 bases, J lost 6 bases, and 14 bases lay in between. About this clone: Antigen: not known.

Investigators spread the genomic DNA of each subset evenly over several immunoSEQ plates. The protocol was immunoSEQ multiplex PCR, while the TCRdb copy is restricted to in-frame clones and leaves out a portion. The sample lists 2 million to 2.5 million clones, approximately 95% occurring once. Investigators divided CD4+ cells into CD45RA+ naive and CD45RA-negative memory subsets. This clonotype was obtained from a man younger than 35 in good health. Some clones in this sample may be carry-over from other donors' samples. Material for sequencing was naive CD4+ T cells from PBMCs. Noted subset: CD45RA+ positively selected. The chain combines TRBV5-1 with TRBJ2-1; no clear D. The CDR3 sequence: CASSRRWASNEQFF. The CDR3 coding sequence is TGCGCCAGCAGCCGCCGATGGGCTTCCAATGAGCAGTTCTTC.